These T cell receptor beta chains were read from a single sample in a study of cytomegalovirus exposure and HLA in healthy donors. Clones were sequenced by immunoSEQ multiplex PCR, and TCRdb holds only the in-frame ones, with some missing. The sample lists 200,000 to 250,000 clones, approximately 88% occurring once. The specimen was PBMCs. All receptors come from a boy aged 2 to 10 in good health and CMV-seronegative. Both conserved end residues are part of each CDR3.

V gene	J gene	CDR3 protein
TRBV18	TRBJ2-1	CASSPSGRLLNEQFF
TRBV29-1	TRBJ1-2	CSVGRGQGSDGYTF
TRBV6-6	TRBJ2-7	CASSPTALLTYEQYF
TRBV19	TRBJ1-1	CASTHSNYRATEAFF
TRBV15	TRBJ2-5	CATSREAVETQYF
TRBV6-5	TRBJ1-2	CASNGGGKGNYGYTF
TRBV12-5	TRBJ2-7	CASVNDRFPFYEQYF
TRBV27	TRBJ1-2	CASSLSNGEENYGYTF
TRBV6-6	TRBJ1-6	CASRLPEVRTLHF
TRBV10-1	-	CASSESRTGKHEQYF
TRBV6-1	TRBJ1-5	CASSSTGNNQPQHF
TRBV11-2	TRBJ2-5	CASSLGAGGYQETQYF
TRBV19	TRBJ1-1	CASRQGPEAFF
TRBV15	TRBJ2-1	CATSRGTGRLNEQFF
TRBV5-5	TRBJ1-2	CASNTGTGVYGYTF
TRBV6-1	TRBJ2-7	CASSDRWGIAGNNYEQYF
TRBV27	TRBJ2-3	CASRPPPGLAESLLSDTQYF
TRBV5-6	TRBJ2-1	CASSESGTSVKSEQFF
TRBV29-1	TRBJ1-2	CSVLNADGYTF
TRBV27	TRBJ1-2	CASSPYTPPGDYTF
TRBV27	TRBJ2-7	CASSWRQGAYEQYF
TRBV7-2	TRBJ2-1	CASRYSNEQFF
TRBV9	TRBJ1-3	CASSGTGEGAGNTIYF
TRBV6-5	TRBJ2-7	CASSYYRDSYEQYF
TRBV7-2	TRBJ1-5	CASSLTSGTANQPQHF
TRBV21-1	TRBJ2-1	CASSRRGLAGGFGYNEQFF
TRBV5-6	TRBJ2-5	CASTFGRVGGETQYF
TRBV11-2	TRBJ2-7	CASSEAGGPYEQYF
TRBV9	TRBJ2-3	CASSVVSTDTQYF
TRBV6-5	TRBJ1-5	CASRLTGLGQPQHF
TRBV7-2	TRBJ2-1	CASSLVGGSGFF
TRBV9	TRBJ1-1	CASSAQDGLNTEAFF
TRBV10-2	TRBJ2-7	CASSESPGTGGYEQYF
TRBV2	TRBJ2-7	CASSEDRGTYEQYF
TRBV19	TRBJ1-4	CASSTTGVYEKLFF
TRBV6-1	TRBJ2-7	CASSVRTGVSYEQYF
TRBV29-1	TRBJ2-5	CSVLGRGGETQYF
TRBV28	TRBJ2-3	CASSFGREDLADTQYF
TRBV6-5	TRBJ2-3	CASSTTGGTDTQYF
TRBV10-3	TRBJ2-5	CAIRQGHQETQYF
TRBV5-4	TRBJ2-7	CASSRIDRSYEQYF
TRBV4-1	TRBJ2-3	CASSPGLAAGTDTQYF
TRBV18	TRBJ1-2	CASSPPGQGAFYGYTF
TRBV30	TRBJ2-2	CAWAGPSTGELFF
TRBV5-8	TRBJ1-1	CASSFRDRESEAFF
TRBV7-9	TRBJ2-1	CASSFQDRDYNEQFF
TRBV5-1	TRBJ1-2	CASSLAGMGYGYTF
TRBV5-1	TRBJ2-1	CASSNPLAGDYNEQFF
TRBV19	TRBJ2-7	CASSIGLQGAYEQYF
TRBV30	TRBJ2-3	CAWGYGGNTDTQYF
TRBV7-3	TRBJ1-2	CASSKDRTYGYTF
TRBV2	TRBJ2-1	CASSEPWAGEQFF
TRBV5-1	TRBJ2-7	CASSLYQGAWEQYF
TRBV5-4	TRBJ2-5	CASSLWTGGTQEAQYF
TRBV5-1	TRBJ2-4	CASSPGGLPDIQYF
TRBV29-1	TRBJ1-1	CSVVDRGTNTEAFF
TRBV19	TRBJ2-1	CASSIAEGIGDEQFF
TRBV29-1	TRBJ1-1	CSVEGGQGQPNTEAFF
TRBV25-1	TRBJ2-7	CASERGGNEQYF
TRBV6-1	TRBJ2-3	CASSEIGTSGILDTQYF